This T cell receptor beta chain was obtained from a study of glioma-infiltrating T cells after dendritic cell vaccination. Profiling relied on immunoSEQ multiplex PCR, and the TCRdb table lists in-frame clones only, not all of them. The sample includes just under 85,000 clones, around 90% of them seen just once. With respect to this clone: One junction end disagrees with the germline gene, perhaps due to a read error. This sample includes further DNA sequences coding for the same CDR3.

The sequence came from a human donor with glioblastoma. This sample comprised blood, obtained before dendritic cell vaccination.

CDR3 region: CASSPGRDYGYTF. Here the CDR3 DNA reads TGCGCCAGCAGCCCCGGGAGGGACTATGGCTACACCTTC. The rearrangement uses TRBV28 and TRBJ1-2, with D unresolved. Germline values: CDR1 MDHEN, CDR2 SYDVKM. This CDR3 comprises 13 residues.